This T cell receptor (beta chain) appears in the sequencing data of a study of blood T cell repertoires in COVID-19. About the research overall: The samples span acute and convalescent COVID-19 from the United States, Italy and Spain.

Enrollees, roughly 18 to 90 years old, lived in 25 or so US areas. Grouping used clinical history reported by participants in a survey and questionnaire. In the original analysis: Amplification of reference gene primers was used by the study to estimate nucleated cell counts. Profiling relied on immunoSEQ multiplex PCR, and the TCRdb table lists in-frame clones only, not all of them. V and J calls and clone size are those listed in that table; D and trimming were worked out from the DNA. This sample has more than 250,000 clones, with 86% found just once. The CDR3 is made up of 13 amino acids. Germline CDR1 and CDR2: MNHEY and SMNVEV (reference sequence). Trimming shortened V by 6 bases and J by 2 bases, and 10 bases separated the two germline ends.

Material: PBMCs or T cells enriched from blood (not recorded which). The rearrangement joins TRBV27 to TRBJ1-1; possibly TRBD1 for D (6 bases). The TCR sequence derives from a woman younger than 30 who had recovered from COVID-19. CDR3 sequence reads: CASRPRGNTEAFF. CDR3 nucleotides: TGTGCCAGCAGACCCAGGGGTAACACTGAAGCTTTCTTT.